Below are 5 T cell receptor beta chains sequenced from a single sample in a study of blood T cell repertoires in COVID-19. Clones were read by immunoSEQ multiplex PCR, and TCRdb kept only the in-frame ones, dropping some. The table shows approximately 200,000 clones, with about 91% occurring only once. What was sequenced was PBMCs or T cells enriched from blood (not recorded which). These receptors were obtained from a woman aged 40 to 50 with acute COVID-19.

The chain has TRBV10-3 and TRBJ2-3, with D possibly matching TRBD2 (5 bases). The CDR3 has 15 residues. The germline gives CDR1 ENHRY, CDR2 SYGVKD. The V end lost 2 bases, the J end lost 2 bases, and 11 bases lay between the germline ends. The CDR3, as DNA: TGTGCCATCAGTGAGATTAGCGTCACCACAGATACGCAGTATTTT. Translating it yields CAISEISVTTDTQYF.

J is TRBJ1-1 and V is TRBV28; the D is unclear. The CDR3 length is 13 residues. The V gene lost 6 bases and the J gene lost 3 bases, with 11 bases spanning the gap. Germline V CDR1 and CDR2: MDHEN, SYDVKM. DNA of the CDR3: TGTGCCAGCAGACCCCGGAGCGACACTGAAGCTTTCTTT. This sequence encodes CASRPRSDTEAFF.

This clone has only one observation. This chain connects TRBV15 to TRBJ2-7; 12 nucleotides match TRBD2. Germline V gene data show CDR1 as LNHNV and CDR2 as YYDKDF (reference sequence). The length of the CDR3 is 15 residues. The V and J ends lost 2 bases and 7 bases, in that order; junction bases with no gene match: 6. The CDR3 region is CATSRRTSGIREQYF. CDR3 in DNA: TGTGCCACCAGCAGAAGGACTAGCGGGATCCGAGAGCAGTACTTC.

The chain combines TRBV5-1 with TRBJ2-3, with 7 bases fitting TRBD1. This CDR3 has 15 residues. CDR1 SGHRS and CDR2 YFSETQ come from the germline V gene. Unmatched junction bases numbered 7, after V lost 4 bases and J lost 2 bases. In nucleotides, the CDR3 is TGCGCCAGCAGCCCAGGAAGGGGGCCCACAGATACGCAGTATTTT. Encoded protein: CASSPGRGPTDTQYF.

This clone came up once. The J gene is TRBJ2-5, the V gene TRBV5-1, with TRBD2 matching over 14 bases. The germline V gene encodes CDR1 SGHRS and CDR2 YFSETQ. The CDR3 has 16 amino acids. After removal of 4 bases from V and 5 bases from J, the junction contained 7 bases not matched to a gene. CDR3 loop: CASSTGLAGGVETQYF. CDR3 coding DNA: TGCGCCAGCAGCACTGGACTAGCGGGAGGAGTGGAGACCCAGTACTTC.